This TCR beta chain was documented in a study of OX40 agonist ivuxolimab in advanced cancers. The wider study: The study reported partial responses in three patients: one hepatocellular carcinoma, two cutaneous melanoma.

Notes on this clone: Its antigen is not identified.

The germline V gene encodes CDR1 SNHLY and CDR2 FYNNEI. Between the trimmed V and J ends, which lost 1 base and 2 bases, there was a span of 9 bases. The CDR3 runs 15 residues. Study-wide results and caveats: The study observed clonal expansion of CD4+ and CD8+ blood T cells by week 6 at 0.1 to 3.0 mg/kg.

The data were produced by immunoSEQ multiplex PCR, yet TCRdb's version contains in-frame clones alone and is incomplete. This table has around 45,000 clones, approximately 91% appearing once. The sample was CD4+ or CD8+ T cells sorted from blood, taken in a trial of the OX40 agonist ivuxolimab. The sequence was collected from an adult with an advanced solid tumor such as melanoma, head and neck, liver or kidney cancer. J is TRBJ1-5 and V is TRBV2, with D perhaps TRBD1 (6 bases). CDR3 DNA sequence: TGTGCCAGCAGTGAAGAAGGGGGTGGCAATCAGCCCCAGCATTTT. Encoded protein: CASSEEGGGNQPQHF.